These 14 T cell receptor beta chains were all obtained from the same sample, sequenced in a study of blood T cell repertoires in COVID-19. The data were produced by immunoSEQ multiplex PCR, yet TCRdb's version contains in-frame clones alone and is incomplete. The sample yields roughly 230,000 clones, roughly 85% seen once. The source material was peripheral blood. These receptors originate from a man aged 45-60 years with COVID-19, enrolled during active disease.

The chain carries TRBV7-2 and TRBJ2-1; D not resolved. V gave up 5 bases and J gave up 10 bases, with 18 bases separating them. Germline V lookup: CDR1 SGHTA, CDR2 FQGNSA. This CDR3 is 14 amino acids long. CDR3 nucleotide sequence: TGTGCCAGCAGCCCGCAAAGTGAGGATACCGAGCAGTTCTTC. Translating gives CASSPQSEDTEQFF. The entire variable domain, with the rest obtained from reference TRBV7-2 and TRBJ2-1, is as follows: GAGVSQSPSNKVTEKGKDVELRCDPISGHTALYWYRQSLGQGLEFLIYFQGNSAPDKSGLPSDRFSAERTGGSVSTLTIQRTQQEDSAVYLCASSPQSEDTEQFFGPGTRLTVL.

The rearrangement joins TRBV30 to TRBJ1-1, with 7 bases that match TRBD1. This CDR3 contains 15 residues. The V and J ends lost 4 bases and 1 base, in that order; junction bases with no gene match: 9. Germline V gene lookup returns CDR1 GTSNPN and CDR2 SVGIG (reference sequence). The chain's CDR3 is CAWNPPGGQNTEAFF. The CDR3, as DNA: TGTGCCTGGAACCCCCCAGGGGGACAGAACACTGAAGCTTTCTTT.

The chain recombines TRBV19 with TRBJ2-3; 11 bases are a match to TRBD2. The J segment lost 4 bases and the V segment lost 7 bases, leaving 4 bases of the junction unmatched. The V gene's germline CDR1 is LNHDA and CDR2 SQIVND (reference sequence). The CDR3 loop spans 14 amino acids. CDR3 coding DNA: TGTGCCAGTATCAAGACTAGCGGGGCAGATACGCAGTATTTT. Amino acids: CASIKTSGADTQYF.

This sequence joins TRBV7-2 and TRBJ2-7; 10 bases are a match to TRBD2. The CDR3 length is 15 residues. V gave up 1 base and J gave up 3 bases; unmatched junction bases: 3. Germline values: CDR1 SGHTA, CDR2 FQGNSA. The CDR3, as DNA: TGTGCCAGCAGCTTAGAGGCTAGCGGGGGCTACGAGCAGTACTTC. Encoded protein: CASSLEASGGYEQYF.

The chain recombines TRBV5-8 with TRBJ2-1; 15 bases line up with TRBD2. Germline CDR1 reads SGHTS; CDR2 reads YDEGEE. The J segment lost 7 bases and the V segment lost 3 bases, leaving 5 bases of the junction unmatched. The length of the CDR3 is 16 residues. The CDR3 region is CASSWGLAGGINEQFF. For the CDR3, the DNA is TGTGCCAGCAGCTGGGGACTAGCGGGGGGCATTAATGAGCAGTTCTTC. Using reference TRBV5-8 and TRBJ2-1 for the parts outside the CDR3, the full variable domain is EAGVTQSPTHLIKTRGQQATLRCSPISGHTSVYWYQQALGLGLQFLLWYDEGEERNRGNFPPRFSGRQFPNYSSELNVNALELEDSALYLCASSWGLAGGINEQFFGPGTRLTVL.

The CDR3 reads CASSLGRGQNYGYTF. The DNA for the CDR3 is TGTGCCAGCAGTTTAGGCAGGGGTCAGAACTATGGCTACACCTTC. The J gene is TRBJ1-2, the V gene TRBV28, with D perhaps TRBD1 (6 bases). V was trimmed by 2 bases and J by 2 bases, leaving 12 bases between them. Germline CDR1 is MDHEN and CDR2 is SYDVKM. This CDR3 is 15 amino acids long.

The rearrangement uses TRBV30 and TRBJ1-4; 9 bases agree with TRBD1. The V segment lost 2 bases and the J segment 8 bases; nucleotides outside the gene matches: 6. CDR1 GTSNPN and CDR2 SVGIG come from the germline V gene (reference sequence). The CDR3 totals 14 residues. CDR3 in amino acids: CAWSLQGAVEKLFF. The CDR3 DNA sequence: TGTGCCTGGAGTCTACAGGGGGCGGTCGAAAAACTGTTTTTT.

The chain combines TRBV27 with TRBJ1-5, with D perhaps matching TRBD1 (6 bases). Germline assignment: CDR1 MNHEY and CDR2 SMNVEV (reference sequence). This CDR3 has 14 amino acids. The ends were cut back, 5 bases at V and 4 bases at J, with 12 bases in the middle. The CDR3 region has the DNA TGTGCCAGCAGTCCCAGGGGCGGGAATCAGCCCCAGCATTTT. It yields the protein CASSPRGGNQPQHF.

The CDR3 protein is CASSQDLTQESNYGYTF. CDR3 in DNA: TGTGCCAGCAGCCAAGATCTAACCCAGGAAAGTAACTATGGCTACACCTTC. The V gene is TRBV4-2, the J gene TRBJ1-2; unclear D gene. The ends were cut back, 0 bases at V and 1 base at J, with 15 bases in the middle. This CDR3 has 17 amino acids. Germline CDR1 LGHNA, CDR2 YNFKEQ.

This chain links TRBV15 with TRBJ1-2, with TRBD1 as a possible D gene (5 bases). The germline V gene encodes CDR1 LNHNV and CDR2 YYDKDF (reference sequence). V lost 0 bases to trimming and J lost 2 bases, with 7 bases between them. The CDR3 has 14 amino acids. The chain's CDR3 is CATSRDQGNYGYTF. CDR3 nucleotide sequence: TGTGCCACCAGCAGAGATCAGGGCAACTATGGCTACACCTTC. Drawing the rest from reference TRBV15 and TRBJ1-2, the complete variable domain is DAMVIQNPRYQVTQFGKPVTLSCSQTLNHNVMYWYQQKSSQAPKLLFHYYDKDFNNEADTPDNFQSRRPNTSFCFLDIRSPGLGDTAMYLCATSRDQGNYGYTFGSGTRLTVV.

CDR3: CACQGSYEQYF. In DNA form, the CDR3 reads TGTGCCTGTCAGGGTTCCTACGAGCAGTACTTC. The rearrangement links TRBV28 to TRBJ2-7, with D tentatively TRBD1 (5 bases). V was pared by 11 bases and J by 1 base, with 9 bases between. CDR3 length equals 11 residues. Germline lookup yields CDR1 MDHEN and CDR2 SYDVKM.

Written as DNA, the CDR3 is TGTGCCAGCAGTCCCCCCCCGGGCAGGGGGCGTGGGTCTTATGGCTACACCTTC. It is translated as CASSPPPGRGRGSYGYTF. This chain connects TRBV6-6 to TRBJ1-2, with 8 positions matching TRBD1. Germline V gives CDR1 MNHNY, CDR2 SVGAGI (reference sequence). The CDR3 is made up of 18 amino acids. Trimming at V came to 5 bases and at J to 5 bases, leaving 19 bases not matched to a gene.

The genes are TRBV1 and TRBJ2-7; the D call in the table, TRBD2, was not verified against the DNA. TRBV1 is termed a pseudogene. CDR3 size: 15 residues. The CDR3 nucleotides are TGCACCAGCAGCTTCTTAACTAGCGGGGCCTACGAGCAGTACTTC. Translating it yields CTSSFLTSGAYEQYF.

Points on this clone: The DNA is left out, because the CDR3 cannot be placed on it with certainty; the CDR3 is given as TCRdb lists it. This chain's CDR3 is CASSLDSGQGFSNTIYF. The chain couples TRBV5-4 to TRBJ1-3; TRBD1 is taken as the D call from the table, unchecked against the DNA. From germline, CDR1 is SGHNT and CDR2 YYREEE (reference sequence). The CDR3 is 17 amino acids in total, end residues counted.